This entry is about one T cell receptor (beta chain). Clones were read by immunoSEQ multiplex PCR, and TCRdb kept only the in-frame ones, dropping some. Here the sample spans millions of clones, about 92% being singletons. CD45RO-negative cells were positively selected for CCR7, leaving out terminally differentiated effector memory CD45RA+ cells. The data were taken from a study of shared clonotypes between healthy human individuals. The V end was cut by 0 bases, the J end by 2 bases, with 9 bases between. From germline, CDR1 is SGHRS and CDR2 YFSETQ. The CDR3 is 14 amino acids. The sequence was collected from a man in his late teens or twenties in good health. Some clones in this sample may be carry-over from other donors' samples. The chain couples TRBV5-1 to TRBJ2-7; D gene ambiguous. Material: naive CD8+ T cells from PBMCs. CDR3 protein: CASSLVGPAYEQYF. The CDR3 nucleotides are TGCGCCAGCAGCTTGGTCGGCCCGGCCTACGAGCAGTACTTC.